The 30 T cell receptor beta chains in this list originate from one sample, sequenced in a study of T cell responses to AZD1222 COVID-19 vaccine. Only in-frame clones appear in the TCRdb table, and some are missing; sequencing was by immunoSEQ multiplex PCR. The table has 80,000 or so clones, approximately 90% seen once. Sequenced here: peripheral blood, sampled on day 0 of AZD1222 vaccination. Source of these receptors: an adult in good health.

This clone was detected only once. The genes are TRBV9 and TRBJ1-2, with 11 positions matching TRBD1. Per the germline V gene, CDR1 is SGDLS and CDR2 is YYNGEE. This CDR3 contains 15 residues. Trimming removed 4 bases from V and 6 bases from J; junction bases left unmatched: 8. The CDR3 loop is CASSSRTGGPHGYTF. CDR3 bases: TGTGCCAGCAGCTCTCGGACAGGGGGCCCCCATGGCTACACCTTC.

This chain uses TRBV3-1 (or the pseudogene TRBV3-2) with TRBJ1-3; 7 bases map to TRBD1. Germline CDR1 is LGHDT and CDR2 is YNNKEL (reference sequence). The length of the CDR3 is 18 residues. V was clipped by 4 bases and J by 0 bases; unmatched bases: 12. The CDR3 region has the DNA TGTGCCAGCAGCCCGACAGGGTTCCTTCGTTTCTCTGGAAACACCATATATTTT. Translating gives CASSPTGFLRFSGNTIYF.

This clone has a single count. CDR3: CASSLGQLETQYF. CDR3 DNA: TGTGCCAGCAGTTTAGGGCAGTTAGAGACCCAGTACTTC. V usage is TRBV28 and J usage is TRBJ2-5; unclear D gene. This CDR3 has 13 amino acids. From germline, CDR1 is MDHEN and CDR2 SYDVKM. The germline V and J ends were trimmed by 2 bases and 4 bases, with 8 bases remaining between them.

V is TRBV19 and J is TRBJ2-7; 12 nucleotides line up with TRBD2. From germline, CDR1 is LNHDA and CDR2 SQIVND (reference sequence). This CDR3 has 15 amino acids. V lost 5 bases to trimming and J lost 6 bases; unmatched junction nucleotides: 8. CDR3 sequence: CASSRLAGALGEQYF. CDR3 DNA: TGTGCCAGTAGTCGACTAGCGGGAGCTCTAGGCGAGCAGTACTTC.

This chain joins TRBV5-1 and TRBJ2-3, with 8 bases lining up with TRBD2. The V gene's germline CDR1 is SGHRS and CDR2 YFSETQ. This CDR3 region has 16 residues. Unmatched junction bases numbered 7, after V lost 0 bases and J lost 4 bases. This chain's CDR3 is CASSLAWVGRADTQYF. The CDR3 DNA sequence: TGCGCCAGCAGCTTGGCCTGGGTCGGGAGGGCAGATACGCAGTATTTT.

The chain joins TRBV19 to TRBJ2-2, with D hard to call. The CDR3 is made up of 14 amino acids. Germline V gene sequence: CDR1 LNHDA, CDR2 SQIVND (reference sequence). Trimming pared 1 base from V and 2 bases from J, leaving 5 bases between. The CDR3 region is CASSIGGNTGELFF. Here the CDR3 DNA reads TGTGCCAGTAGTATAGGGGGAAACACCGGGGAGCTGTTTTTT.

The V gene is TRBV19, the J gene TRBJ2-7; 7 bases are shared with TRBD2. Germline V gives CDR1 LNHDA, CDR2 SQIVND (reference sequence). V lost 3 bases and J lost 5; bases outside the gene matches: 13. This CDR3 region has 16 residues. The CDR3 spells CASSIDAGERRNEQYF. CDR3 sequence (DNA): TGTGCCAGTAGTATTGACGCGGGAGAGCGGAGGAACGAGCAGTACTTC.

The chain links TRBV18 to TRBJ2-7; 8 nucleotides agree with TRBD1. In germline, CDR1 is KGHSH, CDR2 LQKENI. V shed 0 bases and J 3 bases; nucleotides not matched to a gene: 4. The CDR3 loop spans 15 amino acids. The CDR3 spells CASSPPGQERYEQYF. DNA for the CDR3: TGTGCCAGCTCACCACCGGGACAGGAGCGCTACGAGCAGTACTTC.

The rearrangement uses TRBV5-8 and TRBJ2-3, with D perhaps TRBD2 (5 bases). Between the trimmed V and J ends, which lost 0 bases and 5 bases, there was a span of 13 bases. The germline V gene encodes CDR1 SGHTS and CDR2 YDEGEE. This CDR3 region has 15 residues. This CDR3 reads CASSLAGVAIDTQYF. The CDR3 coding sequence is TGTGCCAGCAGCTTGGCCGGGGTAGCGATAGATACGCAGTATTTT.

The genes are TRBV12-5 and TRBJ2-1; TRBD1 agrees at 7 bases. Germline CDR1 reads LGHNT; CDR2 reads FRNRAP. V trimming: 1 base; J trimming: 3 bases; junction bases outside the gene matches: 0. The CDR3 is 14 amino acids. DNA for the CDR3: TGTGCTAGTGGTTTGGGACAGGGCTACAATGAGCAGTTCTTC. It yields the protein CASGLGQGYNEQFF.

The rearrangement uses TRBV5-1 and TRBJ2-5; 8 bases agree with TRBD1. J was trimmed by 2 bases and V by 3 bases; bases with no gene match: 9. The CDR3 loop spans 16 amino acids. Per germline, CDR1 SGHRS and CDR2 YFSETQ. The CDR3 is CASSWTLTGGQETQYF. CDR3 DNA sequence: TGCGCCAGCAGCTGGACCCTCACAGGGGGGCAAGAGACCCAGTACTTC.

The V and J genes are TRBV7-2 and TRBJ2-1; the match to TRBD2 covers 9 bases. V lost 2 bases to trimming and J lost 2 bases; unmatched junction nucleotides: 4. Germline CDR1 SGHTA, CDR2 FQGNSA. The CDR3 contains 16 residues. CDR3 protein: CASSLLAGPTYNEQFF. The CDR3 nucleotides read TGTGCCAGCAGCTTACTAGCGGGGCCTACCTACAATGAGCAGTTCTTC.

The V gene is TRBV18, the J gene TRBJ1-3; no reliable D call. Trimming removed 3 bases from V and 0 bases from J, with 9 bases in between. CDR1 is KGHSH, CDR2 LQKENI, per germline. The CDR3 runs to 15 residues. The CDR3 region is CASSPTDVSGNTIYF. In DNA form, the CDR3 reads TGTGCCAGCTCACCGACGGACGTCTCTGGAAACACCATATATTTT.

This clone came up once. The chain carries TRBV7-3 and TRBJ1-3; 7 nucleotides match TRBD1. J was trimmed by 4 bases and V by 7 bases; bases with no gene match: 13. Per germline, CDR1 SGHTA and CDR2 FQGTGA. CDR3 length: 16 amino acids. In DNA form, the CDR3 reads TGTGCCAGCAAAATAATACAGGGGCCGGCGGGAAACACCATATATTTT. Translation gives CASKIIQGPAGNTIYF.

This chain links TRBV5-8 with TRBJ2-5; 8 bases are a match to TRBD2. Per germline, CDR1 SGHTS and CDR2 YDEGEE. This CDR3 comprises 18 residues. Trimming removed 0 bases from V and 3 bases from J; junction bases left unmatched: 13. The DNA for the CDR3 is TGTGCCAGCAGCTTGGCGAGGAGCGGGAGTGGTACCAAAGAGACCCAGTACTTC. This encodes CASSLARSGSGTKETQYF.

The chain recombines TRBV19 with TRBJ2-7; D not certain. V was pared by 7 bases and J by 5 bases, with 18 bases between. Looked up from germline, CDR1 is LNHDA and CDR2 is SQIVND (reference sequence). There are 14 residues in the CDR3. CDR3 sequence: CASKRTAMAHEQYF. CDR3 DNA sequence: TGTGCCAGTAAGAGGACCGCGATGGCCCACGAGCAGTACTTC.

The chain uses TRBV27 and TRBJ2-7, with TRBD1 matching 11 bases. CDR3 length equals 16 residues. V gave up 6 bases and J gave up 2 bases; unmatched junction bases: 9. In germline, CDR1 is MNHEY, CDR2 SMNVEV (reference sequence). In DNA form, the CDR3 reads TGTGCCAGCAGACAAAGGGGGACAGGGGGGACCTACGAGCAGTACTTC. The encoded protein is CASRQRGTGGTYEQYF.

The CDR3 nucleotides are TGCGCCAGCAGCCAAGATGATGTCAGGGGCGTCGGTGAAAAACTGTTTTTT. This encodes CASSQDDVRGVGEKLFF. The V call is TRBV4-3, the J call TRBJ1-4, with a tentative D call TRBD1 (6 bases). Germline V gene data show CDR1 as LGHNA and CDR2 as YSLEER. CDR3 length: 17 residues. The ends were cut back, 0 bases at V and 7 bases at J, with 18 bases in the middle.

This chain links TRBV19 with TRBJ1-1; the match to TRBD1 covers 9 bases. V dropped 5 bases and J dropped 0; count of bases not matched to a gene: 7. The CDR3 contains 16 residues. The germline CDR1 and CDR2 sequences are LNHDA and SQIVND (reference sequence). This CDR3 reads CASSPGTGPMNTEAFF. CDR3 nucleotides: TGTGCCAGTAGTCCTGGGACAGGGCCCATGAACACTGAAGCTTTCTTT.

V usage is TRBV12-3 or TRBV12-4 and J usage is TRBJ2-3; TRBD1 matches at 9 bases. V gave up 2 bases and J gave up 10 bases; unmatched junction bases: 4. CDR3 length: 13 amino acids. CDR3 in amino acids: CASSLRTGDAQYF. The CDR3 DNA is TGTGCCAGCAGTTTACGGACAGGGGACGCGCAGTATTTT.

The chain joins TRBV3-1 (or the pseudogene TRBV3-2) to TRBJ1-6; 7 nucleotides agree with TRBD1. The junction had 3 bases not matched to a gene; V was cut back by 0 bases and J by 10 bases. The CDR3 spans 14 residues. Germline loops: CDR1 LGHDT, CDR2 YNNKEL (reference sequence). The CDR3 protein is CASSQEQGSSPLHF. CDR3 DNA sequence: TGTGCCAGCAGCCAAGAACAGGGGTCATCACCCCTCCACTTT.

This rearrangement joins TRBV6-6 to TRBJ1-5, with D perhaps matching TRBD1 (6 bases). The germline gives CDR1 MNHNY, CDR2 SVGAGI (reference sequence). The CDR3 has 15 amino acids. Trimming took off 6 bases at V and 1 base at J, with 13 bases between the two ends. Here the CDR3 DNA reads TGTGCCAGCAGGACACAGGGAGGAAGCAATCAGCCCCAGCATTTT. It is translated as CASRTQGGSNQPQHF.

The rearrangement links TRBV2 to TRBJ2-2, with 11 bases lining up with TRBD2. Germline V gene data show CDR1 as SNHLY and CDR2 as FYNNEI. The CDR3 covers 16 residues. Trimming cost V 4 bases and J 1 base; bases outside gene matches: 2. This CDR3 is CASSVLAGGNTGELFF. Here the CDR3 DNA reads TGTGCCAGCAGTGTGCTAGCGGGAGGGAACACCGGGGAGCTGTTTTTT. The complete variable domain, with remaining parts taken from reference TRBV2 and TRBJ2-2, reads EPEVTQTPSHQVTQMGQEVILRCVPISNHLYFYWYRQILGQKVEFLVSFYNNEISEKSEIFDDQFSVERPDGSNFTLKIRSTKLEDSAMYFCASSVLAGGNTGELFFGEGSRLTVL.

This chain joins TRBV7-3 and TRBJ2-1; D call uncertain. CDR1 and CDR2 (germline): SGHTA, FQGTGA. The CDR3 spans 12 residues. V shed 1 base and J shed 9 bases, with 7 bases lying between them. CDR3 DNA: TGTGCCAGCAGCTTAATGAGTCGTGAGCAGTTCTTC. Its translation is CASSLMSREQFF.

The gene calls are TRBV7-2 and TRBJ2-7; possible D gene TRBD1, 6 bases. Germline-derived CDR1 and CDR2 are SGHTA and FQGNSA. The V and J ends lost 4 bases and 0 bases respectively, with 10 bases between them. The CDR3 consists of 14 residues. CDR3 DNA sequence: TGTGCCAGCAGCTCGAACAGGGCCTCCTACGAGCAGTACTTC. It codes for CASSSNRASYEQYF.

The chain recombines TRBV7-6 with TRBJ2-5, with 9 bases aligning to TRBD2. This CDR3 has 16 amino acids. With V trimmed by 1 base and J by 5 bases, 8 bases remained unmatched. Germline V CDR1 and CDR2: SGHVS, FNYEAQ. The CDR3 nucleotides are TGTGCCAGCAGCTTAGTATCGCTAGCGGGGAGGGAGACCCAGTACTTC. It specifies CASSLVSLAGRETQYF.

V and J are TRBV5-1 and TRBJ1-1; TRBD1 might be the D (6 bases). V was trimmed by 2 bases and J by 3 bases, leaving 14 bases between them. The V gene's germline CDR1 is SGHRS and CDR2 YFSETQ. This CDR3 contains 15 residues. The CDR3 DNA follows: TGCGCCAGCAGCTTTGGCCCGGAGGGGGACACTGAAGCTTTCTTT. This codes for CASSFGPEGDTEAFF.

The V and J genes are TRBV19 and TRBJ1-3, with a tentative D call TRBD1 (6 bases). Looked up from germline, CDR1 is LNHDA and CDR2 is SQIVND (reference sequence). V was cut by 3 bases and J by 4 bases, with 19 bases left in between. CDR3 length: 17 residues. The CDR3 DNA follows: TGTGCCAGTAGTATGGTGGAAGGGGCAGGGGACGGAAACACCATATATTTT. It specifies CASSMVEGAGDGNTIYF.

This clone was observed a few times. The chain joins TRBV7-8 to TRBJ2-3; maybe TRBD2 (5 bases). V was shortened by 0 bases and J by 6 bases, with 19 bases between the two germline ends. CDR3 size: 17 residues. Germline CDR1 SGHVS, CDR2 FQNEAQ. As DNA, the CDR3 is TGTGCCAGCAGCTTAGCGAGGGTAGCCTATACTGTGGATACGCAGTATTTT. Translation gives CASSLARVAYTVDTQYF.

The chain employs TRBV27 and TRBJ2-1; D unresolved. The CDR3 loop spans 13 amino acids. V was clipped by 7 bases and J by 9 bases, with 16 bases between them. Germline CDR1 reads MNHEY; CDR2 reads SMNVEV (reference sequence). For the CDR3, the DNA is TGTGCCAGCACCAATATTGGAGAGGTTGAGCAGTTCTTC. This sequence encodes CASTNIGEVEQFF.